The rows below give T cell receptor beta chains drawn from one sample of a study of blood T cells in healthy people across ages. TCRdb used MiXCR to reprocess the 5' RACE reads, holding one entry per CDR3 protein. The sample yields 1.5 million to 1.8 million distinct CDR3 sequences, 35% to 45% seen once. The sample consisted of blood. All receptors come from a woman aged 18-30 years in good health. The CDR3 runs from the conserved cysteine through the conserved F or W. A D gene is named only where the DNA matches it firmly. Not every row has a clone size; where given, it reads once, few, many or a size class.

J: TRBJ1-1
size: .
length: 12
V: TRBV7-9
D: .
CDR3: CASNLGRPEAFF

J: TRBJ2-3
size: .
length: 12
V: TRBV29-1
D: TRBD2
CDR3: CSVASGADTQYF

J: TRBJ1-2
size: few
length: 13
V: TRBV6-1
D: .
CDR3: CASSEVSGRGYTF

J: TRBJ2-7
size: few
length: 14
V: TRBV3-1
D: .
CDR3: CASSTGQHSYEQYF

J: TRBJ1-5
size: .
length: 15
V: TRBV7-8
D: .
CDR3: CASSSFPTINQPQHF

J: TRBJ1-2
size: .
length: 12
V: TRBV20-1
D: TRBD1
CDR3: CSGGTDVYGYTF

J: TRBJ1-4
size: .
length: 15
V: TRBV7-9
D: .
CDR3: CASSLLGASNEKLFF

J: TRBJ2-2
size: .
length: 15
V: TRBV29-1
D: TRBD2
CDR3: CSVLGLAVGTGELFF

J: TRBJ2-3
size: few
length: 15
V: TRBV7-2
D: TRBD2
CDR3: CASSLALAAARTQYF

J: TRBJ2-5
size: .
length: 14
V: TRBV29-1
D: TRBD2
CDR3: CSAGTSGILDEQYF

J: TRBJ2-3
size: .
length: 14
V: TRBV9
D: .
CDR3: CASSVVGVTDTQYF

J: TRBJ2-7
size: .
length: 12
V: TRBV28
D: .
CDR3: CASSILRGEQYF

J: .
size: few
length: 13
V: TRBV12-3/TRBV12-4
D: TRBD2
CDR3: CASRSSGSNEQYF

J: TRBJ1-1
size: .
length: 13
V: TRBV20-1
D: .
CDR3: CSARPDPNTEAFF

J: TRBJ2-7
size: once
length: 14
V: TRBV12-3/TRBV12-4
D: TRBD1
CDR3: CASSDRGPTYEQYF

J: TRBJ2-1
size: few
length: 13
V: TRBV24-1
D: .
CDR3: CATVGRSYNEQFF

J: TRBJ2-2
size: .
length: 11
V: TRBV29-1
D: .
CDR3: CSVDHAGELFF

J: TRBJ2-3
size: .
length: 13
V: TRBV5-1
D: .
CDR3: CASSSLITDTQYF

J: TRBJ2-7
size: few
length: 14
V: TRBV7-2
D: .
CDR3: CASSSGWTAYEQYF

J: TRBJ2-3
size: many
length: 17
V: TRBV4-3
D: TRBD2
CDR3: CASSPTIPSGSEGTQYF

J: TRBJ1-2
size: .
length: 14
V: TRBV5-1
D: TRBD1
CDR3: CASSSQQGTDGYTF

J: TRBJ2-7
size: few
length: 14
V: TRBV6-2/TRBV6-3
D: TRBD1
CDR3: CASSYEGQIYEQYF